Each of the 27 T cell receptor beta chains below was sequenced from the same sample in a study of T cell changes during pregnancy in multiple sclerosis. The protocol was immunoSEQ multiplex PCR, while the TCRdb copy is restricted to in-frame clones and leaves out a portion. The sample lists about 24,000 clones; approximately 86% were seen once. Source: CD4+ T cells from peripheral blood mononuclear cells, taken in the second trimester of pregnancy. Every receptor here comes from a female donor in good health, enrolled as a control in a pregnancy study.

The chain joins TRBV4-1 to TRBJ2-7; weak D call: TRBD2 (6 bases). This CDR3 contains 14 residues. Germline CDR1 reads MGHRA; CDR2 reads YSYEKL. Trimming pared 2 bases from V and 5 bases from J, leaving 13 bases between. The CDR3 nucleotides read TGCGCCAGCAGCCAAACTAGCAAGGTGGACGAGCAGTACTTC. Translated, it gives CASSQTSKVDEQYF.

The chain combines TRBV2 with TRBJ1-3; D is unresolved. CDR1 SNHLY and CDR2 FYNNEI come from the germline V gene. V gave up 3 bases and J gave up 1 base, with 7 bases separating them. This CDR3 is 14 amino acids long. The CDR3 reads CASSEHGSGNTIYF. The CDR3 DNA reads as TGTGCCAGCAGTGAGCACGGGTCTGGAAACACCATATATTTT.

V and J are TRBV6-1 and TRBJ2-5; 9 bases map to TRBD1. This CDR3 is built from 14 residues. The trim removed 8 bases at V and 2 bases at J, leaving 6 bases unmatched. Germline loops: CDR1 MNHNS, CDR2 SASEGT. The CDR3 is CASGRTGAQETQYF. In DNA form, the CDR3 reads TGTGCCAGCGGCCGGACAGGGGCGCAAGAGACCCAGTACTTC.

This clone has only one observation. Here the CDR3 reads CAWSAARDEKLFF. The CDR3, as DNA: TGTGCCTGGAGCGCCGCCAGGGATGAAAAACTGTTTTTT. The chain links TRBV30 to TRBJ1-4; D may be TRBD1 (5 bases). CDR1 is GTSNPN, CDR2 SVGIG, per germline (reference sequence). This CDR3 is 13 amino acids long. V was trimmed by 3 bases and J by 6 bases, leaving 11 bases between them. The entire variable domain, with the rest obtained from reference TRBV30 and TRBJ1-4, is as follows: SQTIHQWPATLVQPVGSPLSLECTVEGTSNPNLYWYRQAAGRGLQLLFYSVGIGQISSEVPQNLSASRPQDRQFILSSKKLLLSDSGFYLCAWSAARDEKLFFGSGTQLSVL.

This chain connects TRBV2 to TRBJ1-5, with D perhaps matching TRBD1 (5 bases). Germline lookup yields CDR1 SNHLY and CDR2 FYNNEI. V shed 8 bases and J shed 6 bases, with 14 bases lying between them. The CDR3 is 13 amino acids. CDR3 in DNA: TGTGCCAGCTCTTCGGGGGACGTTCAGCCCCAGCATTTT. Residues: CASSSGDVQPQHF.

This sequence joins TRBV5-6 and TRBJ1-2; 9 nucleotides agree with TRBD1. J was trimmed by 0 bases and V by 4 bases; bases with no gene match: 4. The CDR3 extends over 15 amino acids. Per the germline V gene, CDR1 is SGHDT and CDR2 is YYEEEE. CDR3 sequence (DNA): TGTGCCAGCAGCACGGGACAGGGCCCTAACTATGGCTACACCTTC. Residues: CASSTGQGPNYGYTF.

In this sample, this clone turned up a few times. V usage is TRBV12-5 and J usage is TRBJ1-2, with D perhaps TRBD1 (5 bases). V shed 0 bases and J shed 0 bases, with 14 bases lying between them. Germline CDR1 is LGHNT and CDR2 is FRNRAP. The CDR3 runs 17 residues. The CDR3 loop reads CASGLVLRGGSNYGYTF. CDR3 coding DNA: TGTGCTAGTGGTTTGGTACTTAGGGGCGGTTCTAACTATGGCTACACCTTC.

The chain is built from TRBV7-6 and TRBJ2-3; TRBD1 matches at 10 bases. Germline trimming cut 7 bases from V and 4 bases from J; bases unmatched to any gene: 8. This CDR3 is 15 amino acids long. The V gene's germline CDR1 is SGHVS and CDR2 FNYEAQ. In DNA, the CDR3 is TGTGCCAGCACCCTAGGAGGACAGGGGGCAGATACGCAGTATTTT. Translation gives CASTLGGQGADTQYF.

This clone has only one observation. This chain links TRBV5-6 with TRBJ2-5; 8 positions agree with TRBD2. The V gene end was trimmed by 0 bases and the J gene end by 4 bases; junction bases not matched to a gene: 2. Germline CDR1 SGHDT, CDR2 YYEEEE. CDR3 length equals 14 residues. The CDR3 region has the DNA TGTGCCAGCAGCTTGGACGGGGGGGGAGAGACCCAGTACTTC. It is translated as CASSLDGGGETQYF. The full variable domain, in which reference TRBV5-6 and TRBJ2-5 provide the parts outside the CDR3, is DAGVTQSPTHLIKTRGQQVTLRCSPKSGHDTVSWYQQALGQGPQFIFQYYEEEERQRGNFPDRFSGHQFPNYSSELNVNALLLGDSALYLCASSLDGGGETQYFGPGTRLLVL.

CDR3 amino acids: CASSWKVGTGGDEQYF. CDR3 sequence (DNA): TGCGCCAGCAGCTGGAAGGTGGGGACAGGAGGCGACGAGCAGTACTTC. The chain has TRBV5-1 and TRBJ2-7; TRBD1 matches at 8 bases. Germline trimming cut 3 bases from V and 5 bases from J; bases unmatched to any gene: 13. The CDR3 loop spans 16 amino acids. Germline V gene sequence: CDR1 SGHRS, CDR2 YFSETQ. Drawing the rest from reference TRBV5-1 and TRBJ2-7, the complete variable domain is KAGVTQTPRYLIKTRGQQVTLSCSPISGHRSVSWYQQTPGQGLQFLFEYFSETQRNKGNFPGRFSGRQFSNSRSEMNVSTLELGDSALYLCASSWKVGTGGDEQYFGPGTRLTVT.

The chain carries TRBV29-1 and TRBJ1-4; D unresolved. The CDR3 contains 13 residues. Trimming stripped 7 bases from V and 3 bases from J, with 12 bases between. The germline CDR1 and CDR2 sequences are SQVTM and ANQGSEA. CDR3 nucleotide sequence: TGCAGCGCGGCGGATTCCCCTAATGAAAAACTGTTTTTT. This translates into CSAADSPNEKLFF.

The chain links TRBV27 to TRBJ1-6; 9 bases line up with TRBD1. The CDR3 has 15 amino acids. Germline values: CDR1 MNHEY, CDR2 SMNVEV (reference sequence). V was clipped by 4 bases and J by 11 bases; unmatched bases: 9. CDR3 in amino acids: CASSSMTGQGTPLHF. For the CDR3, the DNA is TGTGCCAGCAGTTCGATGACAGGACAGGGGACACCCCTCCACTTT.

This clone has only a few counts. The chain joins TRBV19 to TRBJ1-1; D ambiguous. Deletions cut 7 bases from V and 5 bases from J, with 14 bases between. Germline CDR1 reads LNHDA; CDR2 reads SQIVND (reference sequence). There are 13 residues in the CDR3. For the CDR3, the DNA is TGTGCCAGTACTAGGGAGGGAGGGACTGAAGCTTTCTTT. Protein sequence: CASTREGGTEAFF.

CDR3 coding DNA: TGTGCCAGCAGCGCCCGGGACAGGGGAGTGGGCGAGACCCAGTACTTC. It is translated as CASSARDRGVGETQYF. The chain joins TRBV7-3 to TRBJ2-5; 10 bases are shared with TRBD1. This CDR3 region has 16 residues. The germline V gene encodes CDR1 SGHTA and CDR2 FQGTGA. Germline trimming cut 5 bases from V and 5 bases from J; bases unmatched to any gene: 11.

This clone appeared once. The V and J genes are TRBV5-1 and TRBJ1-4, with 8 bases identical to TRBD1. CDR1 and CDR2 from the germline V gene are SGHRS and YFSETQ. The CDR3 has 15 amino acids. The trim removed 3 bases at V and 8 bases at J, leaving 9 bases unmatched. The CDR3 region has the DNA TGCGCCAGCAGCTCCGGGACAGGACCTACCGAAAAACTGTTTTTT. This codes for CASSSGTGPTEKLFF.

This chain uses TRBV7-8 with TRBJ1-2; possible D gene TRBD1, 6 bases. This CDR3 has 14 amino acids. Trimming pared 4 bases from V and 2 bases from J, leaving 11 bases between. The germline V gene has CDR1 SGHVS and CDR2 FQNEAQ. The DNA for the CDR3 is TGTGCCAGCAGCTACAGGGAAGGGAACTATGGCTACACCTTC. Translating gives CASSYREGNYGYTF.

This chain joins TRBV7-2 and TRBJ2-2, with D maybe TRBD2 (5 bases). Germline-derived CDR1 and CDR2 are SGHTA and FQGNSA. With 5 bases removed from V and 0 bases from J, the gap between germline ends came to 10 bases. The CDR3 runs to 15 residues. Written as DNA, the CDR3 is TGTGCCAGCAGCCTGAGCGGTCCGAACACCGGGGAGCTGTTTTTT. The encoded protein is CASSLSGPNTGELFF. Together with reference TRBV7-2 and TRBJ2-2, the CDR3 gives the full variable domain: GAGVSQSPSNKVTEKGKDVELRCDPISGHTALYWYRQSLGQGLEFLIYFQGNSAPDKSGLPSDRFSAERTGGSVSTLTIQRTQQEDSAVYLCASSLSGPNTGELFFGEGSRLTVL.

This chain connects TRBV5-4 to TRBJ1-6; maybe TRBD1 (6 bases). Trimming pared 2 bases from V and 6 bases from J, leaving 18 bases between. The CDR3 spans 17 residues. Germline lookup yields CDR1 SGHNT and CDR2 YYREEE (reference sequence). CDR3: CASSFKQGPKINSPLHF. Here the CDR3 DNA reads TGTGCCAGCAGCTTTAAACAGGGACCTAAAATTAATTCACCCCTCCACTTT.

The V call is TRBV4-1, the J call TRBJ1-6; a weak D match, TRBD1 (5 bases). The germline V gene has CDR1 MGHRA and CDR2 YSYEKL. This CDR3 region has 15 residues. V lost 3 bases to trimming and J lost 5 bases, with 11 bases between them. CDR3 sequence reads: CASSHPRGNNSPLHF. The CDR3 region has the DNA TGCGCCAGCAGCCACCCTAGGGGAAATAATTCACCCCTCCACTTT.

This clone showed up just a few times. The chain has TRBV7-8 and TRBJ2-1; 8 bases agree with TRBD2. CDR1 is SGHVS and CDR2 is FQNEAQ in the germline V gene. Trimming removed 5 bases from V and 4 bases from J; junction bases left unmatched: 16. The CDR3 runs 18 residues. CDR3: CASSPPLRLAGIYNEQFF. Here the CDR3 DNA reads TGTGCCAGCAGCCCCCCGCTCCGGCTAGCGGGCATTTACAATGAGCAGTTCTTC.

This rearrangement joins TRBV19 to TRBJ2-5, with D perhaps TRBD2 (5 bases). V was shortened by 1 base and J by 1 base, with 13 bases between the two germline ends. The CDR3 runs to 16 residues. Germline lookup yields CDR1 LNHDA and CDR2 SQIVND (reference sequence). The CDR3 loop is CASSIGVGSLQETQYF. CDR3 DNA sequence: TGTGCCAGTAGTATAGGGGTTGGGAGTCTCCAAGAGACCCAGTACTTC.

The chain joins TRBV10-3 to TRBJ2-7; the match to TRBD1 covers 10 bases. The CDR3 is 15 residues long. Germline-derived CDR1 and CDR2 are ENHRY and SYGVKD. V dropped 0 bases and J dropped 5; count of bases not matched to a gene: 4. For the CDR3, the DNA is TGTGCCATCAGTGAGTCGGGACAGGGGTTCGACGAGCAGTACTTC. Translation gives CAISESGQGFDEQYF.

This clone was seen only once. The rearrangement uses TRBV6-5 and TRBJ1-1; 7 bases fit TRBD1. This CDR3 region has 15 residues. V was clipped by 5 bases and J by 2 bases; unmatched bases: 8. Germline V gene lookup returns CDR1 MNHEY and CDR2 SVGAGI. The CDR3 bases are TGTGCCAGCAGTCCCGGGACAGCCAGCAACACTGAAGCTTTCTTT. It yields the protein CASSPGTASNTEAFF.

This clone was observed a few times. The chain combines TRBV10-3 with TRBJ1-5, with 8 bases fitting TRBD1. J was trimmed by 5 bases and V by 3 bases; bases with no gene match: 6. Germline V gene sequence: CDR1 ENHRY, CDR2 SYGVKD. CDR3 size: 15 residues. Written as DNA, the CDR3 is TGTGCCATCAGTGATGTTGGACAGGGCGATCAGCCCCAGCATTTT. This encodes CAISDVGQGDQPQHF.

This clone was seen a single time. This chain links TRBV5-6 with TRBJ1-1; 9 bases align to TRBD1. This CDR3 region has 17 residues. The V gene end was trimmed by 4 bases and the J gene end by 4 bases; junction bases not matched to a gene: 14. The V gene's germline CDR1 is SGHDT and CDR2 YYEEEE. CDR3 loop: CASSSSGTGTGSTEAFF. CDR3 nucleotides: TGTGCCAGCAGCAGCTCCGGGACAGGGACCGGGAGCACTGAAGCTTTCTTT.

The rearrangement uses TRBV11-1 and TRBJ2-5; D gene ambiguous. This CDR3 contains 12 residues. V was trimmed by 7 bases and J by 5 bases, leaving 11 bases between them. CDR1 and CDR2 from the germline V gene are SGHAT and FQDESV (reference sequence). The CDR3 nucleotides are TGTGCCAGCAAGCTGAACGGGGAGACCCAGTACTTC. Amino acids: CASKLNGETQYF.

CDR3 in amino acids: CASSLRTANTEAFF. CDR3 coding DNA: TGTGCCAGCAGTTTACGGACAGCGAACACTGAAGCTTTCTTT. The rearrangement joins TRBV27 to TRBJ1-1; the D gene is possibly TRBD1 (6 bases). With 2 bases removed from V and 1 base from J, the gap between germline ends came to 8 bases. Per germline, CDR1 MNHEY and CDR2 SMNVEV (reference sequence). This CDR3 has 14 amino acids.